This T cell receptor beta chain comes out of a study of PD-L1 blockade in urothelial cancer. Across the whole study: About 85% of the roughly 29 patients were men who had bladder-origin urothelial cancer. Typically, measured as a median, blood samples had 141,255 T cells. Study observations and caveats: Durable-benefit patients showed greater tumor-associated blood clone expansion at 3 weeks.

V shed 2 bases and J 4 bases; nucleotides not matched to a gene: 6. Germline CDR1 MNHEY, CDR2 SVGAGI. The CDR3 extends over 16 amino acids. Time point in this sample: pretreatment peripheral blood. For each patient, 1 to 8 samples were obtained, pretreatment and on-treatment. Measured with immunoSEQ multiplex PCR; TCRdb has only the in-frame clones, and not every one. The table shows 84,000 or so clones, with more than 75% occurring only once. On this clone: The antigen is unknown.

The receptor was derived from a man in his 60s with urothelial cancer. The chain joins TRBV6-5 to TRBJ1-2; 11 bases match TRBD1. The specimen was PBMCs, collected around atezolizumab (anti-PD-L1) treatment. The CDR3 reads CASSYLRTGGGYGYTF. The CDR3 nucleotides are TGTGCCAGCAGTTACCTCCGGACAGGGGGCGGCTATGGCTACACCTTC.